The following is a T cell receptor (beta chain) sequence with its context. These data belong to a study of blood T cell repertoires in COVID-19. In the study overall: Sites across the United States, Italy and Spain contributed samples from acute and convalescent COVID-19.

Germline V gene lookup returns CDR1 SNHLY and CDR2 FYNNEI. V was trimmed by 5 bases and J by 0 bases, leaving 13 bases between them. The CDR3 sequence is 16 residues long. This table comes from immunoSEQ multiplex PCR, and its TCRdb copy is limited to in-frame clones, with some not included. The sample includes about 190,000 clones, about three quarters of them seen just once. The sequence derives from a woman of 80 years or more with active or convalescent COVID-19. The chain employs TRBV2 and TRBJ2-2; a weak D match, TRBD1 (6 bases). Sequencing was done on a sample of peripheral blood. CDR3 sequence reads: CASSYRDTANTGELFF. CDR3 nucleotide sequence: TGTGCCAGCAGTTACCGGGACACTGCGAACACCGGGGAGCTGTTTTTT.